This T cell receptor beta chain was obtained from a study of cytomegalovirus exposure and HLA in healthy donors. Using immunoSEQ multiplex PCR, the repertoire was profiled, and TCRdb retains in-frame clones only, with some absent. Seen here are some 110,000 clones, roughly 88% observed once, and the top ten hold around 1.9%. Trimming took off 5 bases at V and 8 bases at J, with 10 bases between the two ends. In germline, CDR1 is SEHNR, CDR2 FQNEAQ (reference sequence). The CDR3 consists of 12 residues. The sequenced material came from PBMCs. The source of this sequence is a man between 18 and 35 years old in good health and CMV-seronegative. This sequence joins TRBV7-9 and TRBJ1-5; D unclear. The CDR3 sequence: CASSVYREPQHF. As DNA, the CDR3 is TGTGCCAGCAGCGTTTATCGTGAGCCCCAGCATTTT.